Given below is one T cell receptor beta chain in context. Its antigen remains unknown. V lost 5 bases, J lost 6 bases, and 13 bases lay in between. The length of the CDR3 is 13 residues. The record originates from a study of T-cell memory formation after mild COVID-19. Study in general: TCR clusters mostly belonged to single donors.

It was 5'RACE with constant-segment primers that produced the TCR alpha and TCR beta cDNA libraries, which carried sample barcodes and UMIs. TCRdb reanalysed the 5' RACE reads using MiXCR and keeps one entry per CDR3 protein. The sample has tens of thousands of distinct CDR3 sequences, over 6.5% seen once. Notes on the study in general: CM and EM subsets held most contracting CD4+ clones; EMRA held CD8+ ones. Pre-infection memory held some responding clones, suggesting pre-existing cross-reactive T cells responded.

The clonotype was recovered from an adult who had mild COVID-19 (a few samples of this study predate the infection). Cell type and time point are not known. Sequences were obtained from PBMCs or a T cell subset sorted from them (not recorded which). The chain recombines TRBV12-3 or TRBV12-4 with TRBJ1-1, with unresolved D. Written as DNA, the CDR3 is TGTGCCAGCAGTCACCCTCTGGGCCCTGAAGCTTTCTTT. This encodes CASSHPLGPEAFF.